This T cell receptor (beta chain) was captured by sequencing in a study of PD-L1 blockade in urothelial cancer. On the study more broadly: Timepoints chosen for blood analysis were 3 weeks (second dose) and 6 weeks after treatment start.

V was trimmed by 4 bases and J by 6 bases, leaving 9 bases between them. Germline CDR1 DFQATT, CDR2 SNEGSKA (reference sequence). CDR3 size: 11 residues. Each PCR reaction had synthetic TCR analog templates spiked into it. The protocol was immunoSEQ multiplex PCR, while the TCRdb copy is restricted to in-frame clones and leaves out a portion. This sample has about 50,000 clones, with about 86% found just once. The time point: pretreatment peripheral blood. The receptor was derived from a man in his fifties or sixties with urothelial cancer. The sequenced sample was PBMCs, obtained around atezolizumab (anti-PD-L1) treatment. The chain joins TRBV20-1 to TRBJ1-2; perhaps TRBD1 as D (5 bases). CDR3 protein: CSAISGHGYTF. The CDR3 DNA reads TGCAGTGCTATTTCAGGGCATGGCTACACCTTC.